These T cell receptor beta chains were read from a single sample in a study of glioma-infiltrating T cells after dendritic cell vaccination. Sequenced by immunoSEQ multiplex PCR; TCRdb stores in-frame clones only, minus some. The data show 99,000 or so clones, with 85% to 90% seen just once and 2.5% to 3% held by the top ten. The sample in question was blood, obtained after dendritic cell vaccination. These receptor sequences come from a human donor with glioblastoma. Each CDR3 is given with its conserved first and last residue.

TRBV4-1	TRBJ1-2	CASSQERGYGYTF
TRBV5-1	TRBJ2-2	CASSPPGQSNTGELFF
TRBV2	TRBJ1-2	CASRSTENYGYTF
TRBV25-1	TRBJ1-3	CASRQNSGNTIYF
TRBV7-6	TRBJ1-4	CASSLGRAGAVGCSKLFF
TRBV10-3	TRBJ1-1	CAIGAGAVEAFF
TRBV19	TRBJ1-5	CASRSPFSNQPQHF
TRBV5-1	TRBJ1-2	CASTEGSYGYTF
TRBV5-1	TRBJ1-4	CASSTGQATNEKLFF
TRBV10-3	TRBJ2-1	CAISEKRDVYNEQFF
TRBV5-1	TRBJ2-2	CASSTWPAGTGELFF
TRBV6-5	TRBJ1-2	CASSYATGRGNYGYTF
TRBV7-9	TRBJ2-1	CASSFSQNNEQFF
TRBV2	TRBJ1-2	CASSESTDYGYTF
TRBV5-6	TRBJ1-1	CASSPPRGSLNTEAFF
TRBV11-3	TRBJ1-1	CASSPRTEAFF
TRBV5-1	TRBJ2-1	CASRVTASSYNEQFF
TRBV6-5	TRBJ2-1	CASSYDSGTADNEQFF
TRBV5-4	TRBJ1-1	CASSLVTGYTEAFF
TRBV2	TRBJ1-2	CASSDTEAPRGYTF